This T cell receptor (beta chain) stems from a study of cytomegalovirus exposure and HLA in healthy donors. Germline assignment: CDR1 LNHNV and CDR2 YYDKDF (reference sequence). The CDR3 runs 15 residues. V gave up 4 bases and J gave up 7 bases; unmatched junction bases: 4. Overall study results and limits: Later on, a genetic analysis was performed. It linked a missense variant in DCLRE1C with V- and J-gene trimming of TCR beta.

Points on this clone: The antigen is undetermined.

The PCR ran on 60 Vbeta and 13 Jbeta primers. Using immunoSEQ multiplex PCR, the repertoire was profiled, and TCRdb retains in-frame clones only, with some absent. The profile shows 95,000 to 100,000 clones, about 80% of them singletons. This clonotype was obtained from a man in his forties in good health and CMV-seropositive. V usage is TRBV15 and J usage is TRBJ2-1, with 13 nucleotides matching TRBD2. The sample comprised PBMCs. This CDR3 is CATSTRTSGSNEQFF. The CDR3 DNA sequence: TGTGCCACCAGCACCCGGACTAGCGGGAGTAATGAGCAGTTCTTC.